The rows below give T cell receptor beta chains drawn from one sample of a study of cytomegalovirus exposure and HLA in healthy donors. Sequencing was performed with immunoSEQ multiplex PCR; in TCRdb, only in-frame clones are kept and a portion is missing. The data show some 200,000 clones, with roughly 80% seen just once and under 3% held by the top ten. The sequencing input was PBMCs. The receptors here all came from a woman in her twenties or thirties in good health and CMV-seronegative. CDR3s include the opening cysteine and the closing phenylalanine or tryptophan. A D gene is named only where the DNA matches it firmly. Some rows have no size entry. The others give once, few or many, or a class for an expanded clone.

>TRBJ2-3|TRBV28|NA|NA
CASSFTGIGTQYF
TGTGCCAGCAGTTTTACAGGGATTGGGACGCAGTATTTT
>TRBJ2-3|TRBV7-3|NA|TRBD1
CASSFRGRDRGMIDTQYF
TGTGCCAGCAGTTTTCGGGGGAGGGACAGGGGTATGATTGATACGCAGTATTTT
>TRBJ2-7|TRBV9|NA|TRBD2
CASSFRAGVSYEQYF
TGTGCCAGCAGCTTCCGGGCGGGGGTCTCCTACGAGCAGTACTTC
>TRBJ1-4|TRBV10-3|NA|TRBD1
CAITDRGLKSGDEKLFF
TGTGCCATCACCGACAGGGGGCTCAAATCAGGGGATGAAAAACTGTTTTTT
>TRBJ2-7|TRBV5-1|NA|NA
CASSLTGYEQYF
TGCGCCAGCAGCTTAACAGGTTACGAGCAGTACTTC
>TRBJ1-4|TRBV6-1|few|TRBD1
CASSDQGAAAEKLFF
TGTGCCAGCAGTGATCAGGGGGCCGCGGCTGAAAAACTGTTTTTT
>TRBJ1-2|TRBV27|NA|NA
CASSPRRDYGYTF
TGTGCCAGCAGTCCCCGGAGGGACTATGGCTACACCTTC
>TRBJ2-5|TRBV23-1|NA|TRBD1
CASSHPWDRETQYF
TGCGCCAGCAGTCACCCCTGGGACAGAGAGACCCAGTACTTC
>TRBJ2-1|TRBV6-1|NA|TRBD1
CASSSNRGQEGFF
TGTGCCAGCAGTTCAAACAGGGGGCAGGAGGGATTCTTC
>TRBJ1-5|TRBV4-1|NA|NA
CASSQVQGSDQPQHF
TGCGCCAGCAGCCAAGTACAGGGAAGCGATCAGCCCCAGCATTTT
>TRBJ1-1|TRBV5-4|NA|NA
CATLGRGAEAFF
TGTGCCACCCTTGGGCGGGGGGCTGAAGCTTTCTTT
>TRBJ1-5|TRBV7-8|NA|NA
CASSHRLRVPNQPQHF
TGTGCCAGCAGCCATCGATTGAGGGTGCCTAATCAGCCCCAGCATTTT
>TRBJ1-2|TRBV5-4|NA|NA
CASSPPRGIDYTF
TGTGCCAGCAGCCCCCCCAGGGGAATCGACTACACCTTC
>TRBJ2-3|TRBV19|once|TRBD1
CASSRTGGSTDTQYF
TGTGCCAGTAGTAGGACAGGGGGAAGCACAGATACGCAGTATTTT
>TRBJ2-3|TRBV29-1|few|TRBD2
CSVEGLAADTQYF
TGCAGCGTTGAAGGACTAGCTGCTGATACGCAGTATTTT
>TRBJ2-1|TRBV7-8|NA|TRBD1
CASSPRDRIYNEQFF
TGTGCCAGCAGCCCCCGGGACAGGATCTACAATGAGCAGTTCTTC
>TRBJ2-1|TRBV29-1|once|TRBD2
CSVGTSGEQFF
TGCAGCGTTGGGACTAGCGGGGAGCAGTTCTTC
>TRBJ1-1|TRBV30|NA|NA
CAWSVLVGVTAFF
TGTGCCTGGTCTGTTTTAGTAGGAGTCACGGCTTTCTTT
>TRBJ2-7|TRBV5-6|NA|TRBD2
CASSSIGTSGYEQYF
TGTGCCAGCAGCTCGATAGGGACTAGCGGGTACGAGCAGTACTTC
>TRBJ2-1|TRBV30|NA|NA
CASGRNEQFF
TGTGCGTCAGGGCGCAATGAGCAGTTCTTC
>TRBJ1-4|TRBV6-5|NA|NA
CASSRIQGRGEKLFF
TGTGCCAGCAGTCGGATACAGGGTCGGGGTGAAAAACTGTTTTTT
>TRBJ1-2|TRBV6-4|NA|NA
CASSGGDNGYPF
TGTGCCAGCAGTGGGGGAGATAATGGCTACCCCTTC
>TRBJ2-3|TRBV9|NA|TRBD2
CASRGRGSTDTQYF
TGTGCCAGCAGAGGGCGGGGGAGCACAGATACGCAGTATTTT
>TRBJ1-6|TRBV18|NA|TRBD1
CASSARTGADSPLHF
TGTGCCAGCTCAGCGAGGACAGGGGCGGATTCACCCCTCCACTTT
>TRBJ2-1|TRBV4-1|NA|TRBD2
CASSQGLAGFRSSYNEQFF
TGCGCCAGCAGCCAAGGACTAGCGGGCTTCCGAAGCTCCTACAATGAGCAGTTCTTC
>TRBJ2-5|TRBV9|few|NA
CASSVAPRGETQYF
TGTGCCAGCAGCGTAGCGCCAAGGGGGGAGACCCAGTACTTC
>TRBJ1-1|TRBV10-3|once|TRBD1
CAISDGTAEAFF
TGTGCCATCAGTGACGGGACAGCTGAAGCTTTCTTT
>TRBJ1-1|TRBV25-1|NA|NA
CASSDLGQGGSTEAFF
TGTGCCAGCAGTGACTTAGGGCAGGGTGGGTCGACTGAAGCTTTCTTT
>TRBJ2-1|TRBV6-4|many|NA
CASSDSLGQADEQFF
TGTGCCAGCAGTGACTCTCTGGGTCAGGCCGATGAGCAGTTCTTC
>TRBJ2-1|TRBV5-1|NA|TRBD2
CASSAQLATDSQFF
TGCGCCAGCAGCGCACAACTAGCGACAGACTCTCAGTTCTTC
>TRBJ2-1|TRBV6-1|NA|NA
CASRVAALNEQFF
TGTGCCAGCCGCGTCGCCGCTCTTAATGAGCAGTTCTTC
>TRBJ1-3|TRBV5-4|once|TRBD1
CASSLALGQGGGNTIYF
TGTGCCAGCAGCTTGGCGCTGGGACAGGGTGGCGGAAACACCATATATTTT
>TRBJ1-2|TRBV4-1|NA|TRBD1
CASSPHTGQGIGAGYTF
TGCGCCAGCAGCCCTCACACGGGACAGGGCATCGGCGCTGGCTACACCTTC
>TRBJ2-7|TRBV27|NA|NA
CASSLYVGAVDEQYF
TGTGCCAGCAGTTTATATGTTGGGGCAGTAGACGAGCAGTACTTC
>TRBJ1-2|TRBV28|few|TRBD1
CASSPTGDYGYTF
TGTGCCAGCAGCCCGACAGGGGACTATGGCTACACCTTC
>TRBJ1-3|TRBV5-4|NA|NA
CASSLGQSSGNTIYF
TGTGCCAGCAGCCTAGGACAGAGCTCTGGAAACACCATATATTTT
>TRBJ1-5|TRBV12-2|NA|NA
CASRLAEYSNQPQHF
TGTGCAAGTCGCTTAGCAGAGTATAGCAATCAGCCCCAGCATTTT
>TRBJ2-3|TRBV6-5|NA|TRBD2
CASSYSLAGEADTQYF
TGTGCCAGCAGTTACTCTTTAGCGGGGGAAGCAGATACGCAGTATTTT
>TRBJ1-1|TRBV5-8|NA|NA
CASSLRPLPGSEAFF
TGTGCCAGCAGCTTACGCCCATTACCGGGATCTGAAGCTTTCTTT
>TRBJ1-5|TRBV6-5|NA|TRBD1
CANSTQGSNQPQHF
TGTGCCAACAGTACACAGGGGAGCAATCAGCCCCAGCATTTT
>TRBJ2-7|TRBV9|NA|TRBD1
CASSVGMTGGIYEQYF
TGTGCCAGCAGCGTAGGAATGACAGGGGGCATCTACGAGCAGTACTTC
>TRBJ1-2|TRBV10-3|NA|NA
CAISDRGSYGYTF
TGTGCCATCAGTGACAGGGGATCCTATGGCTACACCTTC
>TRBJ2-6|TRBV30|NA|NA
CAIRWLSGANVLTF
TGTGCCATCCGCTGGCTCTCTGGGGCCAACGTCCTGACTTTC
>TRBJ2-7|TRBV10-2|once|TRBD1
CASSGDREGEQYF
TGCGCCAGCAGTGGGGACAGGGAGGGCGAGCAGTACTTC